This paragraph reports one TCR beta chain. The germline gives CDR1 KGHSH, CDR2 LQKENI. J gave up 4 bases and V 0 bases, and 5 bases lay outside the gene matches. This CDR3 has 16 residues. The data stem from a study of PD-L1 blockade in urothelial cancer. Data came from immunoSEQ multiplex PCR; TCRdb stores just in-frame clones and leaves some out. The sample shows some 97,000 clones, around 90% of them seen only once. There were between 1 and 8 samples from each patient, taken pretreatment and on-treatment. The source material was PBMCs, sampled around atezolizumab (anti-PD-L1) treatment. The source of this sequence is a woman of 80 years or more with urothelial cancer. The rearrangement uses TRBV18 and TRBJ2-2; 7 bases agree with TRBD2. CDR3 DNA sequence: TGTGCCAGCTCACCACCGGCGGGAGTTGGCACCGGGGAGCTGTTTTTT. Encoded protein: CASSPPAGVGTGELFF.